These T cell receptor beta chains were read from a single sample in a study of blood T cells in healthy people across ages. MiXCR, run by TCRdb on the 5' RACE reads, gives a single entry per CDR3 protein. The table shows around 1.7 million distinct CDR3 sequences, with roughly 27% occurring only once. Sequenced sample: blood. Receptors were obtained from a woman under 40 in good health. CDR3s include the opening cysteine and the closing phenylalanine or tryptophan. Fields, in order: D gene, clone size, V gene, J gene, CDR3 protein, CDR3 DNA. The D gene is left open where the match is weak. Part of the rows lack a size; the others show once, few, many or a class for expanded clones.

D: -; size: -; V: TRBV14; J: TRBJ2-5; CDR3: CASGQSETQYF; DNA: TGTGCCAGCGGCCAAAGCGAGACCCAGTACTTC
D: -; size: -; V: TRBV2; J: TRBJ1-1; CDR3: CASCGQVSTEAFF; DNA: TGTGCCAGCTGCGGCCAGGTGAGCACTGAAGCTTTCTTT
D: -; size: few; V: TRBV28; J: TRBJ1-6; CDR3: CASRLRERISEPLHF; DNA: TGTGCCAGCAGGCTCAGGGAAAGAATATCGGAACCCCTCCACTTT
D: TRBD1; size: -; V: TRBV20-1; J: TRBJ1-5; CDR3: CSATGAHLAENQPQHF; DNA: TGCAGTGCAACAGGGGCTCACCTGGCGGAAAATCAGCCCCAGCATTTT
D: -; size: -; V: TRBV4-3; J: TRBJ2-7; CDR3: CASSQIRAGPYEQYF; DNA: TGCGCCAGCAGCCAAATTAGAGCGGGCCCCTACGAGCAGTACTTC
D: -; size: -; V: TRBV20-1; J: TRBJ2-1; CDR3: CSAPRVVSSYNEQFF; DNA: TGCAGTGCTCCGAGGGTGGTAAGCTCCTACAATGAGCAGTTCTTC
D: TRBD1; size: few; V: TRBV15; J: TRBJ1-2; CDR3: CATSKDRIYSGTGHGYTF; DNA: TGTGCCACCAGCAAAGATCGAATCTATTCCGGGACAGGGCATGGCTACACCTTC
D: TRBD2; size: few; V: TRBV7-3; J: TRBJ2-7; CDR3: CASSLVGPGAGGYSYEQYF; DNA: TGTGCCAGCAGCTTAGTAGGCCCTGGAGCGGGGGGATACTCCTACGAGCAGTACTTC
D: TRBD2; size: -; V: TRBV10-2; J: TRBJ2-3; CDR3: CASSDQREASTDTQYF; DNA: TGCGCCAGCAGTGATCAGCGGGAGGCGAGCACAGATACGCAGTATTTT
D: -; size: -; V: TRBV3-1; J: TRBJ2-1; CDR3: CASSQDGQSPYNEQFF; DNA: TGTGCCAGCAGCCAAGATGGGCAGAGCCCCTACAATGAGCAGTTCTTC
D: -; size: few; V: TRBV11-2; J: TRBJ1-4; CDR3: CASSLGGVLEKLFF; DNA: TGTGCCAGCAGCCTTGGGGGGGTACTTGAAAAACTGTTTTTT
D: TRBD1; size: -; V: TRBV28; J: TRBJ2-2; CDR3: CASPPSGTGANTGELFF; DNA: TGTGCCAGCCCCCCCTCCGGGACAGGGGCGAACACCGGGGAGCTGTTTTTT
D: -; size: -; V: TRBV24-1; J: TRBJ2-1; CDR3: CATSDLRNVYNEQFF; DNA: TGTGCCACCAGTGATTTGAGGAATGTTTACAATGAGCAGTTCTTC
D: -; size: -; V: TRBV7-9; J: TRBJ2-5; CDR3: CASSLSGPETQYF; DNA: TGTGCCAGCAGCTTAAGCGGCCCAGAGACCCAGTACTTC
D: -; size: few; V: TRBV20-1; J: TRBJ2-3; CDR3: CSADKGSSTDTQYF; DNA: TGCAGTGCGGACAAGGGCTCTAGCACAGATACGCAGTATTTT
D: TRBD2; size: few; V: TRBV18; J: TRBJ2-5; CDR3: CASSPVTSGGQETQYF; DNA: TGTGCCAGCTCACCAGTCACTAGCGGGGGACAAGAGACCCAGTACTTC
D: TRBD2; size: -; V: TRBV12-3/TRBV12-4; J: TRBJ2-1; CDR3: CASKASGSWNEQFF; DNA: TGTGCCAGCAAAGCTAGCGGGAGTTGGAATGAGCAGTTCTTC
D: -; size: -; V: TRBV5-1; J: TRBJ2-1; CDR3: CASSPRHSAYNEQFF; DNA: TGCGCCAGCAGCCCGAGACACTCTGCCTACAATGAGCAGTTCTTC
D: TRBD1; size: few; V: TRBV6-1; J: TRBJ1-5; CDR3: CASRDMLGQGALQPQHF; DNA: TGTGCCAGCAGGGACATGTTGGGACAGGGGGCTCTTCAGCCCCAGCATTTT
D: -; size: -; V: TRBV7-9; J: TRBJ1-1; CDR3: CASSPKDRLNTEAFF; DNA: TGTGCCAGCAGCCCCAAGGACAGATTGAACACTGAAGCTTTCTTT
D: -; size: many; V: TRBV3-1; J: TRBJ2-3; CDR3: CASSPGGYTDTQYF; DNA: TGTGCCAGCAGCCCCGGGGGCTACACAGATACGCAGTATTTT
D: -; size: few; V: TRBV2; J: TRBJ1-6; CDR3: CASSGDTGSYNSPLHF; DNA: TGTGCCAGCAGTGGGGACACAGGCTCCTATAATTCACCCCTCCACTTT
D: TRBD2; size: -; V: TRBV18; J: TRBJ2-1; CDR3: CASSPPGSRSGDEQFF; DNA: TGTGCCAGCTCACCACCGGGTTCTCGGAGCGGGGATGAACAGTTCTTC
D: TRBD2; size: few; V: TRBV7-3; J: TRBJ2-1; CDR3: CASSPRASGEPYNEQFF; DNA: TGTGCCAGCAGCCCCAGGGCTAGCGGGGAGCCCTACAATGAGCAGTTCTTC
D: -; size: -; V: TRBV10-3; J: TRBJ2-1; CDR3: CAISPSNEQFF; DNA: TGTGCCATCAGTCCGAGCAATGAGCAGTTCTTC
D: -; size: -; V: TRBV20-1; J: TRBJ2-3; CDR3: CSALTGGRTDTQYF; DNA: TGCAGTGCCCTCACCGGGGGCCGAACAGATACGCAGTATTTT
D: -; size: few; V: TRBV6-2/TRBV6-3; J: TRBJ2-2; CDR3: CASSYSSLAGELFF; DNA: TGTGCCAGCAGTTACTCGAGTCTAGCCGGGGAGCTGTTTTTT
D: -; size: many; V: TRBV2; J: TRBJ2-4; CDR3: CASSEFARGAKNIQYF; DNA: TGTGCCAGCAGTGAATTCGCTCGCGGGGCCAAAAACATTCAGTACTTC
D: TRBD1; size: few; V: TRBV4-3; J: TRBJ2-7; CDR3: CASSHDRVGEQYF; DNA: TGCGCCAGCAGCCACGACAGGGTGGGCGAGCAGTACTTC
D: -; size: -; V: TRBV5-1; J: TRBJ2-5; CDR3: CASSPPGGGGGTQYF; DNA: TGCGCCAGCAGCCCCCCAGGTGGGGGAGGGGGGACCCAGTACTTC
D: -; size: -; V: TRBV29-1; J: TRBJ2-7; CDR3: CSVEDPLYNEQYF; DNA: TGCAGCGTTGAAGACCCGCTCTACAATGAGCAGTACTTC
D: TRBD1; size: many; V: TRBV9; J: TRBJ2-5; CDR3: CASSLTGTVNSETQYF; DNA: TGTGCCAGCAGCCTAACCGGGACAGTGAATTCGGAGACCCAGTACTTC
D: TRBD2; size: -; V: TRBV7-9; J: TRBJ2-1; CDR3: CASSLGSGADGQFF; DNA: TGTGCCAGCAGCTTGGGTAGCGGGGCCGATGGGCAGTTCTTC
D: -; size: -; V: TRBV7-3; J: TRBJ2-1; CDR3: CASSLSGSLYNEQFF; DNA: TGTGCCAGCAGCTTGTCAGGGTCGCTCTACAATGAGCAGTTCTTC
D: -; size: -; V: TRBV27; J: TRBJ1-5; CDR3: CASSSFIQGSNQPQHF; DNA: TGTGCCAGCAGTTCCTTCATACAGGGTAGCAATCAGCCCCAGCATTTT
D: TRBD1; size: many; V: TRBV7-9; J: TRBJ2-2; CDR3: CASSLTGTGELFF; DNA: TGTGCCAGCAGCTTGACAGGGACCGGGGAGCTGTTTTTT
D: -; size: -; V: TRBV10-3; J: TRBJ2-3; CDR3: CAISEGINTQYF; DNA: TGTGCCATCAGTGAGGGTATAAATACGCAGTATTTT
D: TRBD2; size: many; V: TRBV7-3; J: TRBJ2-1; CDR3: CASSPRVSGGARSSYNEQFF; DNA: TGTGCCAGCAGCCCCCGGGTTAGCGGGGGGGCAAGGAGCTCCTACAATGAGCAGTTCTTC
D: TRBD1; size: few; V: TRBV6-2/TRBV6-3; J: TRBJ1-5; CDR3: CASMDRYNQPQHF; DNA: TGTGCCAGCATGGACAGGTACAATCAGCCCCAGCATTTT
D: -; size: -; V: TRBV18; J: TRBJ2-5; CDR3: CASSPFDLTLQQETQYF; DNA: TGTGCCAGCTCACCATTCGATTTAACGCTCCAACAAGAGACCCAGTACTTC
D: -; size: few; V: TRBV7-9; J: TRBJ1-2; CDR3: CASSTEEEANYGYTF; DNA: TGTGCCAGCAGCACTGAGGAGGAAGCTAACTATGGCTACACCTTC
D: TRBD1; size: -; V: TRBV2; J: TRBJ1-6; CDR3: CARGQGANSASPLHF; DNA: TGTGCCAGGGGACAGGGGGCTAATTCGGCATCACCCCTCCACTTT
D: -; size: few; V: TRBV5-1; J: TRBJ2-6; CDR3: CASSLDGPSGANVLTF; DNA: TGCGCCAGCAGCTTGGATGGACCGTCTGGGGCCAACGTCCTGACTTTC
D: -; size: many; V: TRBV12-5; J: TRBJ2-7; CDR3: CASGFHTSSDYEQYF; DNA: TGTGCTAGTGGTTTCCACACGTCCTCAGACTACGAGCAGTACTTC
D: -; size: many; V: TRBV7-7; J: TRBJ2-2; CDR3: CASSFTNTGELFF; DNA: TGTGCCAGCAGCTTTACGAACACCGGGGAGCTGTTTTTT
D: TRBD1; size: -; V: TRBV28; J: TRBJ2-3; CDR3: CASRAGGATDTQYF; DNA: TGTGCCAGCAGGGCAGGGGGTGCGACAGATACGCAGTATTTT
D: TRBD2; size: many; V: TRBV20-1; J: TRBJ2-1; CDR3: CSLDPSGGGNEQFF; DNA: TGCAGCCTCGATCCTAGCGGGGGTGGCAATGAGCAGTTCTTC
D: TRBD1; size: few; V: TRBV7-2; J: TRBJ1-2; CDR3: CASSRTGGAGNYGYTF; DNA: TGTGCCAGCAGCCGAACAGGGGGCGCGGGTAACTATGGCTACACCTTC
D: -; size: few; V: TRBV12-3/TRBV12-4; J: TRBJ2-3; CDR3: CASSRENVGDDTQYF; DNA: TGTGCCAGCAGCCGGGAAAATGTGGGCGACGATACGCAGTATTTT
D: TRBD2; size: few; V: TRBV5-6; J: TRBJ2-5; CDR3: CASSGTSGRALDTQYF; DNA: TGTGCCAGCAGCGGAACTAGCGGGAGGGCCTTAGATACCCAGTACTTC
D: -; size: many; V: TRBV7-2; J: TRBJ2-5; CDR3: CASSLSVEETQYF; DNA: TGTGCCAGCAGCTTATCGGTAGAAGAGACCCAGTACTTC
D: -; size: few; V: TRBV12-3/TRBV12-4; J: TRBJ2-1; CDR3: CASKLNLRGSEQFF; DNA: TGTGCCAGCAAGTTAAACCTTCGAGGGAGTGAGCAGTTCTTC
D: TRBD1; size: few; V: TRBV3-1; J: TRBJ2-7; CDR3: CASSQPGQGIYEQYF; DNA: TGTGCCAGCAGCCAACCGGGACAGGGTATCTACGAGCAGTACTTC
D: TRBD1; size: -; V: TRBV29-1; J: TRBJ2-1; CDR3: CSGQTGVTTEQFF; DNA: TGCAGCGGACAGACAGGGGTGACTACCGAGCAGTTCTTC
D: TRBD2; size: many; V: TRBV6-5; J: TRBJ2-1; CDR3: CASRLRTSDEQFF; DNA: TGTGCCAGCAGACTCCGGACTAGCGATGAGCAGTTCTTC
D: TRBD2; size: few; V: TRBV12-3/TRBV12-4; J: TRBJ2-1; CDR3: CASSKGLAGDNEQFF; DNA: TGTGCCAGCAGCAAGGGACTAGCGGGGGACAATGAGCAGTTCTTC
D: -; size: few; V: TRBV6-1; J: TRBJ2-5; CDR3: CASSDDLRGFQETQYF; DNA: TGTGCCAGCAGTGATGACCTAAGGGGGTTCCAAGAGACCCAGTACTTC
D: -; size: few; V: TRBV20-1; J: TRBJ2-1; CDR3: CSSQDFLRFF; DNA: TGCAGTTCGCAGGACTTCTTAAGGTTCTTC
D: TRBD1; size: few; V: TRBV6-2/TRBV6-3; J: TRBJ2-7; CDR3: CASSGPGTGEYEQYF; DNA: TGTGCCAGCAGTGGGCCCGGGACAGGGGAATACGAGCAGTACTTC
D: TRBD2; size: -; V: TRBV6-1; J: TRBJ2-5; CDR3: CASSAPFLADKETQYF; DNA: TGTGCCAGCAGCGCGCCCTTCCTAGCGGATAAAGAGACCCAGTACTTC